This TCR beta chain was identified during a study of blood T cell repertoires in COVID-19. Study-level information: The origin of the acute and convalescent COVID-19 samples was the United States, Italy and Spain. In each case, the material was cDNA or gDNA derived from T cells, B-cell-depleted T cells, or PBMCs.

The repertoire was sequenced with immunoSEQ multiplex PCR; TCRdb's copy has only in-frame clones and lacks some. This sample yields over 150,000 clones, of which around nine tenths are seen a single time; 10% to 13% belongs to the top ten. The Seattle site enrolled patients during active infection and followed them longitudinally. The CDR3 extends over 19 amino acids. Germline V gene sequence: CDR1 MGHRA, CDR2 YSYEKL. The table lists this clone with a count of one. At one boundary the junction diverges from the germline segment, which might be a read error. This clonotype originated in a woman aged 70-85 years with COVID-19, enrolled during active disease. The chain employs TRBV4-1 and TRBJ1-4; TRBD1 might be the D (5 bases). The sample was peripheral blood. In DNA, the CDR3 is TGCCCCAGCAGAGAAGACCCGACAGCGAGTCCGACAACTAATGAAAAACTGTTTTTT. This translates into CPSREDPTASPTTNEKLFF.